This TCR beta chain comes out of a study of blood T cell repertoires in COVID-19. Original processing notes: The authors estimated nucleated cell counts from reference gene primer amplification. Method: immunoSEQ multiplex PCR; TCRdb's copy keeps in-frame clones and lacks some. V, J and clone size reflect that table, while D and trimming were determined from the DNA. The sample lists about 63,000 clones, 92% occurring once. Germline CDR1 MNHEY, CDR2 SMNVEV (reference sequence). The trim removed 5 bases at V and 2 bases at J, leaving 2 bases unmatched. This CDR3 is 14 amino acids long. This TCR came from a man in his fifties with active COVID-19. Sequencing was performed on peripheral blood. The V call is TRBV27, the J call TRBJ2-7; 11 bases agree with TRBD1. The DNA for the CDR3 is TGTGCCAGCAGTGGGACAGGGGGGCCCTACGAGCAGTACTTC. Translating gives CASSGTGGPYEQYF.